This T cell receptor (beta chain) was profiled in a study of T-cell memory formation after mild COVID-19. General observations from the study: CM and EM subsets held most contracting CD4+ clones; EMRA held CD8+ ones. Later expanders leaned CD4+, whereas clones that contracted between day 15 and 85 were balanced CD4/CD8.

TCR alpha and TCR beta cDNA libraries carrying sample barcodes and UMIs came from 5'RACE with constant-segment primers. TCRdb called the 5' RACE reads again in MiXCR, with one record for every CDR3 protein. Seen here are 300,000 to 400,000 distinct CDR3 sequences, roughly an eighth observed once, and the top ten hold approximately 21%. Turning to this clonotype: As yet, its antigen is unknown.

The CDR3 covers 11 residues. CDR1 DFQATT and CDR2 SNEGSKA come from the germline V gene (reference sequence). V was shortened by 3 bases and J by 8 bases, with 7 bases between the two germline ends. Specimen: PBMCs or a T cell subset sorted from them (not recorded which). This sequence was found in a man younger than 30 who had mild COVID-19 (a few samples of this study predate the infection). Cell type and time point are not known. The rearrangement links TRBV20-1 to TRBJ1-4; D gene ambiguous. CDR3 DNA sequence: TGCAGTGCTAGGGGAGGAGAAAAACTGTTTTTT. Translating gives CSARGGEKLFF.